Listed here are 27 T cell receptor beta chains from one sample, sequenced in a study of blood T cell repertoires in COVID-19. Only in-frame clones appear in the TCRdb table, and some are missing; sequencing was by immunoSEQ multiplex PCR. The sample shows about 150,000 clones, 84% of them seen only once. Sequences were obtained from peripheral blood. These receptors all come from a woman aged 80 or over with COVID-19, enrolled during active disease.

The chain links TRBV18 to TRBJ1-3; D uncertain. CDR1 is KGHSH, CDR2 LQKENI, per germline. The CDR3 covers 14 residues. V was clipped by 3 bases and J by 6 bases, with 12 bases between them. In DNA, the CDR3 is TGTGCCAGCTCACCTTCGCCAGTTTTAAACACCATATATTTT. Amino acids: CASSPSPVLNTIYF.

V gene TRBV4-1 combines with J gene TRBJ1-3, with 8 bases fitting TRBD1. In germline, CDR1 is MGHRA, CDR2 YSYEKL. The junction had 7 bases not matched to a gene; V was cut back by 2 bases and J by 7 bases. The CDR3 loop spans 15 amino acids. CDR3: CASSQSRDRYNTIYF. As DNA, the CDR3 is TGCGCCAGCAGCCAATCAAGGGACAGGTATAACACCATATATTTT.

The chain carries TRBV4-1 and TRBJ2-7; 7 bases line up with TRBD1. From germline, CDR1 is MGHRA and CDR2 YSYEKL. With 4 bases clipped from V and 1 base from J, the junction kept 7 bases outside the gene matches. The CDR3 runs 15 residues. This chain's CDR3 is CASSRQGRASYEQYF. Here the CDR3 DNA reads TGCGCCAGCAGCCGACAGGGACGGGCATCCTACGAGCAGTACTTC.

The chain links TRBV6-2 or TRBV6-3 to TRBJ1-2; 11 bases map to TRBD1. The length of the CDR3 is 16 residues. Unmatched junction bases numbered 9, after V lost 5 bases and J lost 4 bases. In germline, CDR1 is MNHEY, CDR2 SVGEGT. CDR3 in DNA: TGTGCCAGCAGTGGACAGGGGGCGTCCCTTGGCTATGGCTACACCTTC. Translating gives CASSGQGASLGYGYTF.

The chain couples TRBV7-9 to TRBJ2-3; the match to TRBD2 covers 8 bases. The trim removed 4 bases at V and 6 bases at J, leaving 15 bases unmatched. The CDR3 spans 17 residues. From germline, CDR1 is SEHNR and CDR2 FQNEAQ (reference sequence). The CDR3 spells CASSSGWAGGFEDTQYF. In DNA, the CDR3 is TGTGCCAGCAGCTCTGGCTGGGCGGGGGGTTTCGAGGATACGCAGTATTTT.

The chain employs TRBV7-8 and TRBJ2-5, with 7 positions matching TRBD1. CDR1 is SGHVS, CDR2 FQNEAQ, per germline. V lost 5 bases to trimming and J lost 4 bases; unmatched junction nucleotides: 10. This CDR3 spans 15 amino acids. CDR3: CASSRGQAAGETQYF. CDR3 nucleotides: TGTGCCAGCAGCCGCGGACAGGCCGCAGGAGAGACCCAGTACTTC.

The chain has TRBV2 and TRBJ2-5; unclear D gene. The CDR3 covers 12 residues. Germline loops: CDR1 SNHLY, CDR2 FYNNEI. V was trimmed by 8 bases and J by 2 bases, leaving 9 bases between them. The CDR3: CASEIIQETQYF. The CDR3 DNA is TGTGCCAGCGAGATAATACAAGAGACCCAGTACTTC.

The gene calls are TRBV6-2 or TRBV6-3 and TRBJ2-5; no reliable D call. Germline V gene data show CDR1 as MNHEY and CDR2 as SVGEGT. The CDR3 extends over 12 amino acids. V gave up 2 bases and J gave up 14 bases, with 15 bases separating them. The CDR3 DNA reads TGTGCCAGCAGTTACCAGTACCAATCGAAATACTTC. Residues: CASSYQYQSKYF.

The genes are TRBV5-1 and TRBJ2-1; 7 positions agree with TRBD2. This CDR3 has 14 residues. Germline V gene sequence: CDR1 SGHRS, CDR2 YFSETQ. V was clipped by 2 bases and J by 5 bases; unmatched bases: 4. Here the CDR3 reads CASSLSGTHNEQFF. The CDR3 DNA reads TGCGCCAGCAGCTTAAGCGGGACCCACAATGAGCAGTTCTTC.

The rearrangement uses TRBV2 and TRBJ1-1, with 9 bases fitting TRBD1. V shed 7 bases and J 1 base; nucleotides not matched to a gene: 7. The germline gives CDR1 SNHLY, CDR2 FYNNEI. The CDR3 loop spans 15 amino acids. In DNA, the CDR3 is TGTGCCAGCACCCGGACAGGGGTGAGGAACACTGAAGCTTTCTTT. Translation: CASTRTGVRNTEAFF.

The genes are TRBV29-1 and TRBJ2-5, with 9 bases aligning to TRBD2. The germline gives CDR1 SQVTM, CDR2 ANQGSEA. The CDR3 consists of 13 residues. V gave up 7 bases and J gave up 1 base; unmatched junction bases: 4. The CDR3 DNA reads TGCAGCGGTAGCGGGGGCACCCAAGAGACCCAGTACTTC. Its protein is CSGSGGTQETQYF.

This chain links TRBV3-1 (or the pseudogene TRBV3-2) with TRBJ2-7; D unclear. Trimming stripped 1 base from V and 6 bases from J, with 7 bases between. The germline V gene has CDR1 LGHDT and CDR2 YNNKEL (reference sequence). This CDR3 has 12 residues. The DNA for the CDR3 is TGTGCCAGCAGCCAAGTTTGGAGCGAGCAGTACTTC. Its translation is CASSQVWSEQYF.

This chain uses TRBV6-2 or TRBV6-3 with TRBJ2-7, with TRBD1 identical over 8 bases. V lost 6 bases to trimming and J lost 2 bases; unmatched junction nucleotides: 15. Germline CDR1 reads MNHEY; CDR2 reads SVGEGT. The length of the CDR3 is 17 residues. The CDR3 DNA is TGTGCCAGCAGCCCTCCCCGGACAGGGTACTCCCCCTACGAGCAGTACTTC. Its translation: CASSPPRTGYSPYEQYF.

With regard to this clone: The same CDR3 is also encoded by other DNA sequences in this sample. This rearrangement joins TRBV12-3 or TRBV12-4 to TRBJ2-2; tentatively, D is TRBD2 (5 bases). This CDR3 is built from 12 residues. V was cut by 3 bases and J by 6 bases, with 5 bases left in between. The CDR3 loop is CASSLRAGELFF. The CDR3 bases are TGTGCCAGCAGTTTGAGGGCCGGGGAGCTGTTTTTT.

This clone was found once. This chain connects TRBV7-9 to TRBJ1-1; TRBD1 agrees at 9 bases. Germline trimming cut 5 bases from V and 0 bases from J; bases unmatched to any gene: 7. Germline CDR1 reads SEHNR; CDR2 reads FQNEAQ (reference sequence). The CDR3 is made up of 16 amino acids. The CDR3 DNA reads as TGTGCCAGCAGCCCCGGGACAGGGTTGGTGAACACTGAAGCTTTCTTT. Residues: CASSPGTGLVNTEAFF.

The rearrangement links TRBV5-1 to TRBJ2-5; TRBD1 agrees at 8 bases. The trim removed 0 bases at V and 7 bases at J, leaving 8 bases unmatched. The germline V gene has CDR1 SGHRS and CDR2 YFSETQ. The CDR3 loop spans 15 amino acids. As DNA, the CDR3 is TGCGCCAGCAGCTTGGGTTGGACAGGGACCGGGACCCAGTACTTC. Translation: CASSLGWTGTGTQYF.

Remarks on this clone: Other nucleotide sequences in the sample specify the same CDR3. The chain is built from TRBV10-3 and TRBJ2-5, with a weak D call TRBD1 (6 bases). There are 13 residues in the CDR3. The germline V gene has CDR1 ENHRY and CDR2 SYGVKD. Between the trimmed V and J ends, which lost 6 bases and 3 bases, there was a span of 11 bases. The CDR3 region has the DNA TGTGCCATCAGAGAGACAGGAGAAGAGACCCAGTACTTC. This sequence encodes CAIRETGEETQYF.

The chain employs TRBV15 and TRBJ2-5, with D possibly TRBD2 on 6 matching bases. The V end was cut by 5 bases, the J end by 6 bases, with 16 bases between. The CDR3 contains 14 residues. Germline CDR1 is LNHNV and CDR2 is YYDKDF (reference sequence). In nucleotides, the CDR3 is TGTGCCACCAGCCCAGATCGCGGGGAGAAGACCCAGTACTTC. It is translated as CATSPDRGEKTQYF.

The genes are TRBV5-1 and TRBJ2-1; tentative D call: TRBD2 (5 bases). V was pared by 2 bases and J by 9 bases, with 15 bases between. The CDR3 runs to 14 residues. Per germline, CDR1 SGHRS and CDR2 YFSETQ. The CDR3 here is CASSFTRGYGEQFF. In nucleotides, the CDR3 is TGCGCCAGCAGCTTCACTAGAGGGTACGGTGAGCAGTTCTTC.

The chain is built from TRBV7-7 and TRBJ2-2, with D unresolved. This CDR3 region has 13 residues. Trimming left V 5 bases short and J 5 bases short, with 9 bases between. CDR1 SSHAT and CDR2 FNYEAQ come from the germline V gene (reference sequence). CDR3 DNA: TGTGCCAGCAGCCTCGAGTGGACCGGGGAGCTGTTTTTT. It encodes CASSLEWTGELFF.

This rearrangement joins TRBV5-4 to TRBJ1-3, with unresolved D. The germline CDR1 and CDR2 sequences are SGHNT and YYREEE (reference sequence). Trimming removed 0 bases at V and 0 bases at J, with 7 bases between. The length of the CDR3 is 15 residues. This CDR3 reads CASSLAGFSGNTIYF. CDR3 DNA sequence: TGTGCCAGCAGCTTGGCGGGTTTCTCTGGAAACACCATATATTTT.

The V gene is TRBV6-5, the J gene TRBJ1-1; 7 positions match TRBD1. The CDR3 extends over 15 amino acids. CDR1 and CDR2 (germline): MNHEY, SVGAGI. The trim removed 6 bases at V and 4 bases at J, leaving 11 bases unmatched. CDR3 amino acids: CASSKMSGTVTEAFF. The CDR3 DNA follows: TGTGCCAGCAGCAAAATGTCCGGGACAGTCACTGAAGCTTTCTTT.

V and J are TRBV7-3 and TRBJ2-3, with 14 bases aligning to TRBD2. The germline V gene has CDR1 SGHTA and CDR2 FQGTGA. The ends lost 5 bases at V and 5 bases at J; junction bases unmatched: 6. This CDR3 has 16 amino acids. The CDR3 loop reads CASSRGLAGERDTQYF. CDR3 in DNA: TGTGCCAGCAGCCGGGGACTAGCGGGAGAACGAGATACGCAGTATTTT. Based on the CDR3 plus reference TRBV7-3 and TRBJ2-3, the full variable domain is GAGVSQTPSNKVTEKGKYVELRCDPISGHTALYWYRQSLGQGPEFLIYFQGTGAADDSGLPNDRFFAVRPEGSVSTLKIQRTERGDSAVYLCASSRGLAGERDTQYFGPGTRLTVL.

The chain uses TRBV19 and TRBJ2-3; possible D gene TRBD2, 6 bases. V lost 10 bases, J lost 4 bases, and 18 bases lay in between. The germline CDR1 and CDR2 sequences are LNHDA and SQIVND (reference sequence). The CDR3 loop spans 14 amino acids. The CDR3, as DNA: TGTGCCACCCGGCCCACTAGCCCTGCAGATACGCAGTATTTT. Protein sequence: CATRPTSPADTQYF.

In nucleotides, the CDR3 is TGCGCCAGCAGCTACTCACAGGGGTCGACCTACGAGCAGTACTTC. Translating gives CASSYSQGSTYEQYF. The chain is built from TRBV5-1 and TRBJ2-7, with 7 bases matching TRBD1. V dropped 3 bases and J dropped 2; count of bases not matched to a gene: 8. This CDR3 has 15 residues. Germline CDR1 SGHRS, CDR2 YFSETQ. The entire variable domain, with the rest obtained from reference TRBV5-1 and TRBJ2-7, is as follows: KAGVTQTPRYLIKTRGQQVTLSCSPISGHRSVSWYQQTPGQGLQFLFEYFSETQRNKGNFPGRFSGRQFSNSRSEMNVSTLELGDSALYLCASSYSQGSTYEQYFGPGTRLTVT.

The chain combines TRBV18 with TRBJ2-5; TRBD1 aligns across 11 bases. The CDR3 sequence is 15 residues long. Germline CDR1 KGHSH, CDR2 LQKENI. The V segment lost 3 bases and the J segment 5 bases; nucleotides outside the gene matches: 5. The CDR3 region is CASSPDRGREETQYF. In nucleotides, the CDR3 is TGTGCCAGCTCACCGGACAGGGGGCGCGAGGAGACCCAGTACTTC. The variable domain in full, with the rest retrieved from reference TRBV18 and TRBJ2-5, is NAGVMQNPRHLVRRRGQEARLRCSPMKGHSHVYWYRQLPEEGLKFMVYLQKENIIDESGMPKERFSAEFPKEGPSILRIQQVVRGDSAAYFCASSPDRGREETQYFGPGTRLLVL.

This clone was observed a few times. The chain links TRBV30 to TRBJ2-7, with a weak D call TRBD2 (6 bases). With 5 bases removed from V and 2 bases from J, the gap between germline ends came to 16 bases. The CDR3 contains 14 residues. Per the germline V gene, CDR1 is GTSNPN and CDR2 is SVGIG (reference sequence). CDR3 bases: TGTGCCTGGGCTCCCGGGACTCCGCCCTACGAGCAGTACTTC. It is translated as CAWAPGTPPYEQYF.